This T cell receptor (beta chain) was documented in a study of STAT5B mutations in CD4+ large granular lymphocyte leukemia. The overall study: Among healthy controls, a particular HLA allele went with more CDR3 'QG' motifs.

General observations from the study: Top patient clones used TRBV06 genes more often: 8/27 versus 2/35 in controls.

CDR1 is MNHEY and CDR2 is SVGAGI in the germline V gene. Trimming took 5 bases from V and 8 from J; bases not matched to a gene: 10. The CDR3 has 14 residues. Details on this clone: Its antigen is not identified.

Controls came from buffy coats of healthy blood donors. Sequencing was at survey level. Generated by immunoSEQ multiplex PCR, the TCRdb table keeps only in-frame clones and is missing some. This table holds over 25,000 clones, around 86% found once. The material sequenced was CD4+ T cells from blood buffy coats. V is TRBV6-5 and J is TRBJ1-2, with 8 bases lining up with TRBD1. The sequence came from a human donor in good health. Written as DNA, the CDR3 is TGTGCCAGCAGTCGAACAGGGGGTAGTAACGGCTACACCTTC. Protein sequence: CASSRTGGSNGYTF.